The T cell receptor beta chain under discussion was sequenced for a study of breast tumors, draining lymph nodes, adjacent tissues. Study-level findings and limits: Luminal-like breast cancer showed significantly greater tumor-nontumor repertoire similarity than basal-like breast cancer did. Data only fit, rather than demonstrated, lymph node origin of most tumor T cells. Tumor repertoires ranked between lymph nodes and nontumor tissue in diversity, with V and J gene preferences. Data fit most tumor T cells coming from lymph node, expanding in tumor.

This clonotype has at least ten counts. Antigen specificity is unknown. V lost 4 bases, J lost 4 bases, and 6 bases stayed unmatched. CDR3 length: 13 residues. Germline CDR1 GTSNPN, CDR2 SVGIG (reference sequence). Breast cancer patients provided tissue from their axillary draining lymph nodes. TCRdb passed the multiplex PCR reads through MiXCR, listing each CDR3 protein once. The top ten clones hold just over 2.5% of a sample with over 100,000 distinct CDR3 sequences, under 25% of them seen once. The chain is built from TRBV30 and TRBJ2-7; 8 nucleotides align to TRBD1. The sequenced sample consisted of axillary lymph node tissue. The TCR originated in a female donor with breast cancer. Some clones in this sample may be carry-over from other donors' samples. The CDR3 sequence is CAWMGGQGYEQYF. The CDR3 region has the DNA TGTGCCTGGATGGGAGGACAGGGATACGAGCAGTACTTC.